This T cell receptor beta chain is from a study of cytomegalovirus exposure and HLA in healthy donors. Study results and caveats: An observed cluster of highly shared sequence variants was recorded as a likely sequencing artifact. In vitro checks showed that three CMV-associated chains really do target CMV antigens. Follow-up analysis found HLA locus-dependent TCR association rates, highest for DRB1 and lowest for HLA-C.

The CDR3 extends over 14 amino acids. The V end was cut by 8 bases, the J end by 2 bases, with 13 bases between. Germline V gene data show CDR1 as SGHVS and CDR2 as FQNEAQ. The PCR was carried out with 60 Vbeta primers and 13 Jbeta primers. Method: immunoSEQ multiplex PCR; TCRdb's copy keeps in-frame clones and lacks some. The data contain around 210,000 clones, approximately 81% of them singletons. Comment on this clone: The antigen is undetermined.

Sequencing was performed on PBMCs. The TCR sequence derives from a girl aged 2 to 10 in good health and CMV-seronegative. The rearrangement links TRBV7-8 to TRBJ1-5, with D possibly matching TRBD1 (5 bases). As DNA, the CDR3 is TGTGCCAGCTTAGCAGGGCTAGGCAATCAGCCCCAGCATTTT. Translating it yields CASLAGLGNQPQHF.